The 29 T cell receptor beta chains below all came from one sample that was sequenced in a study of cytomegalovirus exposure and HLA in healthy donors. PCR primers comprised 60 Vbeta and 13 Jbeta primers. Sequencing used immunoSEQ multiplex PCR; TCRdb keeps in-frame clones, though not all of them. Of around 110,000 clones listed, around three quarters are singletons. Material: PBMCs. Source of these receptors: a man aged 25-40 years in good health and CMV-seropositive.

V usage is TRBV4-2 and J usage is TRBJ1-2; unclear D gene. Per the germline V gene, CDR1 is LGHNA and CDR2 is YNFKEQ. The ends were cut back, 1 base at V and 4 bases at J, with 10 bases in the middle. This CDR3 comprises 14 residues. The CDR3 sequence: CASSQVAGSYGYTF. CDR3 DNA sequence: TGTGCCAGCAGCCAAGTTGCAGGAAGCTATGGCTACACCTTC.

The chain links TRBV5-4 to TRBJ1-1; 7 nucleotides agree with TRBD1. CDR1 is SGHNT and CDR2 is YYREEE in the germline V gene (reference sequence). Trimming removed 3 bases from V and 11 bases from J; junction bases left unmatched: 16. The CDR3 length is 15 residues. In DNA, the CDR3 is TGTGCCAGCAGCTCTGGATGGGACAGCCCCGCGATGGCTTTCTTT. Translating it yields CASSSGWDSPAMAFF.

This rearrangement joins TRBV2 to TRBJ2-1; 8 bases are a match to TRBD2. This CDR3 spans 14 amino acids. Germline V gene sequence: CDR1 SNHLY, CDR2 FYNNEI. Unmatched junction bases numbered 6, after V lost 3 bases and J lost 8 bases. CDR3 sequence reads: CASSDKRERDEQFF. The CDR3 DNA follows: TGTGCCAGCAGTGATAAGCGGGAGAGGGATGAGCAGTTCTTC.

The gene calls are TRBV6-1 and TRBJ2-7, with 9 nucleotides matching TRBD1. The CDR3 has 14 residues. Germline V gives CDR1 MNHNS, CDR2 SASEGT. V gave up 8 bases and J gave up 1 base; unmatched junction bases: 6. CDR3: CASLRDRASYEQYF. CDR3 DNA: TGTGCCAGCCTCCGGGACAGGGCGTCCTACGAGCAGTACTTC.

Points on this clone: One end of the junction does not line up with germline, which may come from a read error. CDR3 loop: CASGPRVFSPLHF. CDR3 DNA: TGTGCCAGCGGGCCGAGGGTATTTTCACCCCTTCACTTT. V is TRBV6-5 and J is TRBJ1-6; D is ambiguous. The CDR3 consists of 13 residues. Germline lookup yields CDR1 MNHEY and CDR2 SVGAGI.

The chain uses TRBV7-9 and TRBJ2-3; no clear D gene. The CDR3 has 12 residues. Trimming took off 4 bases at V and 3 bases at J, with 5 bases between the two ends. Germline V CDR1 and CDR2: SEHNR, FQNEAQ (reference sequence). The CDR3 DNA reads TGTGCCAGCAGCTCGAGAACAGATACGCAGTATTTT. This sequence encodes CASSSRTDTQYF.

The chain joins TRBV6-5 to TRBJ2-1; TRBD2 matches 12 bases. J lost 9 bases, V lost 9 bases, and 12 bases had no gene match. This CDR3 spans 15 amino acids. Germline CDR1 reads MNHEY; CDR2 reads SVGAGI. CDR3: CASMTSSGGAFEQFF. The CDR3 coding sequence is TGTGCCAGTATGACTTCTAGCGGGGGGGCGTTTGAGCAGTTCTTC.

J is TRBJ2-5 and V is TRBV2; D is undetermined. Trimming took off 9 bases at V and 7 bases at J, with 15 bases between the two ends. CDR3 size: 12 residues. Germline V gives CDR1 SNHLY, CDR2 FYNNEI. Here the CDR3 reads CARVGRPGTQYF. Here the CDR3 DNA reads TGTGCCAGAGTAGGCCGTCCGGGGACCCAGTACTTC. The full variable domain, its missing parts supplied by reference TRBV2 and TRBJ2-5, is EPEVTQTPSHQVTQMGQEVILRCVPISNHLYFYWYRQILGQKVEFLVSFYNNEISEKSEIFDDQFSVERPDGSNFTLKIRSTKLEDSAMYFCARVGRPGTQYFGPGTRLLVL.

This clone came up once. This rearrangement joins TRBV6-1 to TRBJ2-5; D may be TRBD2 (7 bases). The CDR3 sequence is 17 residues long. Germline CDR1 is MNHNS and CDR2 is SASEGT. V lost 2 bases and J lost 0, with 16 bases in between. CDR3 nucleotides: TGTGCCAGCAGTGAACGGGGGGCCAGAGAAAACCAAGAGACCCAGTACTTC. This gives the protein CASSERGARENQETQYF.

The chain carries TRBV18 and TRBJ2-5, with 7 nucleotides matching TRBD2. The CDR3 consists of 14 residues. CDR1 is KGHSH, CDR2 LQKENI, per germline. Germline trimming cut 3 bases from V and 3 bases from J; bases unmatched to any gene: 4. CDR3 sequence: CASSPTSSKETQYF. The CDR3 DNA follows: TGTGCCAGCTCACCGACTAGCTCAAAAGAGACCCAGTACTTC.

The gene calls are TRBV19 and TRBJ2-7; the D gene is possibly TRBD1 (6 bases). Germline V lookup: CDR1 LNHDA, CDR2 SQIVND (reference sequence). The CDR3 length is 15 residues. V was clipped by 4 bases and J by 7 bases, with 20 bases between them. This chain's CDR3 is CASSRGPQGHGEQYF. The CDR3 nucleotides are TGTGCCAGTAGTAGGGGACCACAGGGCCACGGGGAGCAGTACTTC.

This rearrangement joins TRBV30 to TRBJ2-7; 8 bases are a match to TRBD1. V shed 0 bases and J 6 bases; nucleotides not matched to a gene: 7. The CDR3 has 14 residues. Germline V gene sequence: CDR1 GTSNPN, CDR2 SVGIG (reference sequence). The CDR3 sequence: CAWSVLQGASEQYF. DNA of the CDR3: TGTGCCTGGAGTGTACTCCAGGGGGCCTCCGAGCAGTACTTC.

V gene TRBV4-3 combines with J gene TRBJ2-7; D possibly corresponds to TRBD1 (5 bases). CDR1 is LGHNA and CDR2 is YSLEER in the germline V gene. The germline V and J ends were trimmed by 0 bases and 0 bases, with 6 bases remaining between them. The CDR3 contains 14 residues. Written as DNA, the CDR3 is TGCGCCAGCAGCCAAGACAGGGCCTCCTACGAGCAGTACTTC. This sequence encodes CASSQDRASYEQYF.

The chain recombines TRBV7-9 with TRBJ1-2; the D gene is possibly TRBD1 (6 bases). In germline, CDR1 is SEHNR, CDR2 FQNEAQ (reference sequence). The ends were cut back, 5 bases at V and 4 bases at J, with 11 bases in the middle. The CDR3 runs to 13 residues. The CDR3 nucleotides are TGTGCCAGCAGCCCGTCAGGGGCCTATGGCTACACCTTC. Protein sequence: CASSPSGAYGYTF. The entire variable domain, with the rest obtained from reference TRBV7-9 and TRBJ1-2, is as follows: DTGVSQNPRHKITKRGQNVTFRCDPISEHNRLYWYRQTLGQGPEFLTYFQNEAQLEKSRLLSDRFSAERPKGSFSTLEIQRTEQGDSAMYLCASSPSGAYGYTFGSGTRLTVV.

In its sample, this clone ranks as large. The chain links TRBV10-1 to TRBJ2-1; no clear D. V was clipped by 4 bases and J by 8 bases, with 9 bases between them. Germline CDR1 WNHNN, CDR2 SYGVQD (reference sequence). The CDR3 has 12 amino acids. The CDR3 sequence is CASSGQVYEQFF. CDR3 sequence (DNA): TGCGCCAGCAGTGGCCAGGTCTATGAGCAGTTCTTC.

The rearrangement joins TRBV19 to TRBJ2-1; D may be TRBD1 (6 bases). This CDR3 is built from 14 residues. V was cut by 7 bases and J by 7 bases, with 17 bases left in between. CDR1 LNHDA and CDR2 SQIVND come from the germline V gene (reference sequence). CDR3 in DNA: TGTGCCAGTAAGGGCAGGGGCGAGTTGAATGAGCAGTTCTTC. This encodes CASKGRGELNEQFF. The full variable domain, with the rest looked up from reference TRBV19 and TRBJ2-1, is DGGITQSPKYLFRKEGQNVTLSCEQNLNHDAMYWYRQDPGQGLRLIYYSQIVNDFQKGDIAEGYSVSREKKESFPLTVTSAQKNPTAFYLCASKGRGELNEQFFGPGTRLTVL.

This chain connects TRBV5-1 to TRBJ1-1; no reliable D call. The CDR3 runs 12 residues. The V end was cut by 7 bases, the J end by 2 bases, with 9 bases between. Germline loops: CDR1 SGHRS, CDR2 YFSETQ. The chain's CDR3 is CASAEVNTEAFF. The DNA for the CDR3 is TGCGCCAGCGCGGAGGTAAACACTGAAGCTTTCTTT.

This rearrangement joins TRBV19 to TRBJ2-7; tentatively, D is TRBD2 (6 bases). V lost 2 bases to trimming and J lost 5 bases, with 10 bases between them. There are 13 residues in the CDR3. Germline CDR1 and CDR2: LNHDA and SQIVND (reference sequence). The CDR3: CASSITGRNEQYF. The CDR3 nucleotides are TGTGCCAGTAGTATAACCGGGAGAAACGAGCAGTACTTC.

This sequence joins TRBV4-1 and TRBJ2-7; 7 bases match TRBD2. Trimming at V came to 0 bases and at J to 6 bases, leaving 8 bases not matched to a gene. In germline, CDR1 is MGHRA, CDR2 YSYEKL. The CDR3 sequence is 15 residues long. The CDR3 sequence is CASSQEGGSAAEQYF. The DNA for the CDR3 is TGCGCCAGCAGCCAAGAAGGCGGGAGCGCGGCCGAGCAGTACTTC.

The rearrangement links TRBV7-8 to TRBJ2-1, with 11 bases matching TRBD2. Germline assignment: CDR1 SGHVS and CDR2 FQNEAQ. There are 15 residues in the CDR3. V lost 2 bases, J lost 8 bases, and 5 bases stayed unmatched. CDR3 region: CASSLWGLAEDEQFF. CDR3 bases: TGTGCCAGCAGCTTATGGGGACTAGCGGAAGATGAGCAGTTCTTC.

The genes are TRBV4-3 and TRBJ2-2; D is possibly TRBD2 (6 bases). CDR1 and CDR2 (germline): LGHNA, YSLEER. Trimming removed 1 base at V and 6 bases at J, with 9 bases between. The CDR3 is 14 amino acids. The CDR3 coding sequence is TGCGCCAGCAGCCAAGTGTGGGGGGCCGGGGAGCTGTTTTTT. Translation: CASSQVWGAGELFF.

The V call is TRBV5-1, the J call TRBJ2-1; TRBD2 matches at 10 bases. Germline V gene lookup returns CDR1 SGHRS and CDR2 YFSETQ. With 3 bases clipped from V and 5 bases from J, the junction kept 2 bases outside the gene matches. The CDR3 is 14 amino acids. The CDR3 region is CASSWTSGNNEQFF. DNA for the CDR3: TGCGCCAGCAGCTGGACTAGCGGAAACAATGAGCAGTTCTTC.

CDR3 DNA sequence: TGTGCCAGTTACAGGGGAGGGAACACTGAAGCTTTCTTT. It translates to CASYRGGNTEAFF. The chain uses TRBV27 and TRBJ1-1, with 7 positions matching TRBD1. The CDR3 covers 13 residues. Looked up from germline, CDR1 is MNHEY and CDR2 is SMNVEV (reference sequence). The V segment lost 9 bases and the J segment 1 base; nucleotides outside the gene matches: 5.

CDR3 sequence reads: CASSLIDGERNEQFF. The CDR3 nucleotides are TGTGCCAGCAGTCTGATAGACGGGGAACGAAATGAGCAGTTCTTC. The chain links TRBV6-1 to TRBJ2-1, with D tentatively TRBD2 (5 bases). The germline CDR1 and CDR2 sequences are MNHNS and SASEGT. The germline V and J ends were trimmed by 5 bases and 7 bases, with 18 bases remaining between them. CDR3 size: 15 residues.

This clone was recorded only once. The V call is TRBV28, the J call TRBJ2-1; 7 nucleotides line up with TRBD2. The trim removed 6 bases at V and 6 bases at J, leaving 8 bases unmatched. Germline V CDR1 and CDR2: MDHEN, SYDVKM. The CDR3 covers 14 residues. The CDR3 sequence: CASRPPWGGNEQFF. CDR3 nucleotide sequence: TGTGCCAGCAGACCTCCCTGGGGGGGCAATGAGCAGTTCTTC.

This chain uses TRBV5-1 with TRBJ2-5; 7 bases match TRBD2. The CDR3 is 15 amino acids. The V segment lost 8 bases and the J segment 4 bases; nucleotides outside the gene matches: 14. The germline gives CDR1 SGHRS, CDR2 YFSETQ. This chain's CDR3 is CASTPGLHARETQYF. In DNA, the CDR3 is TGCGCCAGTACTCCGGGACTACACGCGCGAGAGACCCAGTACTTC.

A few counts support this clone. This chain joins TRBV19 and TRBJ1-5; D perhaps matches TRBD1 (5 bases). Trimming removed 5 bases at V and 7 bases at J, with 18 bases between. The CDR3 is 15 residues long. Germline assignment: CDR1 LNHDA and CDR2 SQIVND (reference sequence). CDR3 nucleotides: TGTGCCAGTAGTTTCGGGAGGGGTAGTAACCAGCCCCAGCATTTT. Translation gives CASSFGRGSNQPQHF.

This chain uses TRBV7-2 with TRBJ1-2, with D perhaps matching TRBD1 (5 bases). The V gene lost 1 base and the J gene lost 0 bases, with 6 bases spanning the gap. The germline V gene has CDR1 SGHTA and CDR2 FQGNSA. CDR3 length: 14 amino acids. The CDR3 is CASSLGRANYGYTF. DNA of the CDR3: TGTGCCAGCAGCTTAGGCAGGGCTAACTATGGCTACACCTTC.

The chain carries TRBV4-3 and TRBJ2-5, with 8 positions matching TRBD2. The J call could be wrong; TRBJ2-7 is a better fit for the DNA end. Germline loops: CDR1 LGHNA, CDR2 YSLEER. The CDR3 sequence is 21 residues long. The CDR3 protein is CASSQDNPFGRGEPMSYEQYF. The CDR3 DNA sequence: TGCGCCAGCAGCCAAGATAATCCCTTTGGGCGGGGGGAACCGATGTCCTACGAGCAGTACTTC.